This entry features one T cell receptor (beta chain) sequence. The antigen remains unidentified. This table comes from immunoSEQ multiplex PCR, and its TCRdb copy is limited to in-frame clones, with some not included. This sample carries about 11,000 clones, roughly four fifths of them seen once, and the ten largest clones take around 0.89%. This specimen comes from a study of follicular helper T cells after annual influenza vaccination. Broader study findings: Recurrent ICOS+CD38+ cTfh clonotypes included tetramer and AIM influenza-specific ones.

V lost 5 bases, J lost 6 bases, and 7 bases stayed unmatched. This CDR3 comprises 14 residues. The V gene's germline CDR1 is SGHDT and CDR2 YYEEEE. This chain uses TRBV5-6 with TRBJ1-5; TRBD1 matches 8 bases. The material was CXCR5- memory CD4+ T cells sorted from blood, obtained 6 weeks after influenza vaccination. The clonotype originates from an adult who received the influenza vaccine. The CDR3 nucleotides read TGTGCCAGCAGTCGCAGGGGGCACGGTCAGCCCCAGCATTTT. The encoded protein is CASSRRGHGQPQHF.